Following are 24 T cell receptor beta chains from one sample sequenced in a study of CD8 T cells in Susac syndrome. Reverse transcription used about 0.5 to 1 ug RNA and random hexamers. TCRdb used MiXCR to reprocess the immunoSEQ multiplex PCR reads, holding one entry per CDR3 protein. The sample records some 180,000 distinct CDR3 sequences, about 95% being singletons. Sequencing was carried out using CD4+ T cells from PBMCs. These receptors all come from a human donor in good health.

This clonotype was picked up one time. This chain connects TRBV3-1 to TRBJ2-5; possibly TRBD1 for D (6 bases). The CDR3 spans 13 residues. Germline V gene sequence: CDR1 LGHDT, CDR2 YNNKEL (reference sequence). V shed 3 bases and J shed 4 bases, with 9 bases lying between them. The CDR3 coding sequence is TGTGCCAGCAGCCACGGGACACTAGAGACCCAGTACTTC. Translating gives CASSHGTLETQYF.

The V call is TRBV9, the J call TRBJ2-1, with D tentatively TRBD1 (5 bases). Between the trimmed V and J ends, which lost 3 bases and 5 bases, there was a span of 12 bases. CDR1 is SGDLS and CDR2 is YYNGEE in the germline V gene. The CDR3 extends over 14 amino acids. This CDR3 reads CASSAQGSNNEQFF. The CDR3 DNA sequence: TGTGCCAGCAGCGCCCAGGGATCCAACAATGAGCAGTTCTTC.

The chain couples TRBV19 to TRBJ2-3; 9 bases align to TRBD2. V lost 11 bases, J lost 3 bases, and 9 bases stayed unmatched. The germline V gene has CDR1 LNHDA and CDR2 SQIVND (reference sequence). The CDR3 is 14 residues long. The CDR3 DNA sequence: TGTGCCTCGGCCGGTAGCGGGGGTACAGATACGCAGTATTTT. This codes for CASAGSGGTDTQYF. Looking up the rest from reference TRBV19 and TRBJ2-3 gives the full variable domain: DGGITQSPKYLFRKEGQNVTLSCEQNLNHDAMYWYRQDPGQGLRLIYYSQIVNDFQKGDIAEGYSVSREKKESFPLTVTSAQKNPTAFYLCASAGSGGTDTQYFGPGTRLTVL.

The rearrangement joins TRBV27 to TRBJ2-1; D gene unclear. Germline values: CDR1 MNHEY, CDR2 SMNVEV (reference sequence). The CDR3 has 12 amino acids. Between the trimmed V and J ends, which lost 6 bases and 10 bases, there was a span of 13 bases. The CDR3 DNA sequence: TGTGCCAGCAGGGGTATAGGTGGGGAGCAGTTCTTC. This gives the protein CASRGIGGEQFF.

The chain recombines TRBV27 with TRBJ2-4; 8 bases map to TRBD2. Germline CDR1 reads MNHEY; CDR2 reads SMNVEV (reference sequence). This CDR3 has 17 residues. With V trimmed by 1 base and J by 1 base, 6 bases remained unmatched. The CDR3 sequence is CASSLWSGGAAKNIQYF. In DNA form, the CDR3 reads TGTGCCAGCAGTTTATGGTCGGGGGGGGCGGCCAAAAACATTCAGTACTTC.

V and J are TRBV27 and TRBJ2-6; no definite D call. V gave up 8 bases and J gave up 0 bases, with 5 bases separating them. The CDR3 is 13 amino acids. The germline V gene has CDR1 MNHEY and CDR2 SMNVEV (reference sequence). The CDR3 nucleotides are TGTGCCAGCCGCCCCTCTGGGGCCAACGTCCTGACTTTC. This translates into CASRPSGANVLTF.

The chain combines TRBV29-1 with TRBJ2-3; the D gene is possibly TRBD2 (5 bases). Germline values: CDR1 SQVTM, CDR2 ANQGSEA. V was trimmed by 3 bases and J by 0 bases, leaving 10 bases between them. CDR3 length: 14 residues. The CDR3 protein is CSVDGPGSTDTQYF. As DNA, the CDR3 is TGCAGCGTTGATGGGCCGGGAAGCACAGATACGCAGTATTTT.

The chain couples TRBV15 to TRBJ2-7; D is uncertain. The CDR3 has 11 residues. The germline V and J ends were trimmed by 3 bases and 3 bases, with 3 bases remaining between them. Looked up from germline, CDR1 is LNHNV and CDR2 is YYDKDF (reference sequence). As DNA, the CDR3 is TGTGCCACCAGCAGCAGCTACGAGCAGTACTTC. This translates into CATSSSYEQYF.

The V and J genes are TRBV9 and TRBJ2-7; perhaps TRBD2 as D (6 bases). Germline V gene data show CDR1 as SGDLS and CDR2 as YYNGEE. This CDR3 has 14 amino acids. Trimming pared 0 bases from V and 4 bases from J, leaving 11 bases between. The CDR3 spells CASSVAGLNYEQYF. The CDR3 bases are TGTGCCAGCAGCGTAGCGGGACTGAATTACGAGCAGTACTTC.

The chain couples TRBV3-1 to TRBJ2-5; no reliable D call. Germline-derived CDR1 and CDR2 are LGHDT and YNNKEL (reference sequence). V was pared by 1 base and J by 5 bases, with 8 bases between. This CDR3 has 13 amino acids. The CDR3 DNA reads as TGTGCCAGCAGCCAAGGGCATTGGGAGACCCAGTACTTC. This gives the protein CASSQGHWETQYF.

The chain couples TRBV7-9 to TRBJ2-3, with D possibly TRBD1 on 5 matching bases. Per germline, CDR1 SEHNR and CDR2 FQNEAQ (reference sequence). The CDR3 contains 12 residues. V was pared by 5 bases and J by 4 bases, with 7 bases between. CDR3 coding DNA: TGTGCCAGCAGCGCACAGGCAGATACGCAGTATTTT. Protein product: CASSAQADTQYF.

The CDR3 coding sequence is TGTGCCAGCAGCTTAACCCGGACAGGGGGGGATGAAAAACTGTTTTTT. This sequence encodes CASSLTRTGGDEKLFF. This sequence joins TRBV7-8 and TRBJ1-4; 10 bases match TRBD1. Germline V CDR1 and CDR2: SGHVS, FQNEAQ. J lost 6 bases, V lost 2 bases, and 6 bases had no gene match. This CDR3 is built from 16 residues.

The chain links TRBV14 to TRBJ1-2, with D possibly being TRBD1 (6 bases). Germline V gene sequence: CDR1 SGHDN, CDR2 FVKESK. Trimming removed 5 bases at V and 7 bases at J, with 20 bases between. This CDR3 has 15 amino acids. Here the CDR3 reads CASSSRDTRYGGYTF. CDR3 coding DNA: TGTGCCAGCAGCTCCCGGGACACCCGATACGGTGGCTACACCTTC.

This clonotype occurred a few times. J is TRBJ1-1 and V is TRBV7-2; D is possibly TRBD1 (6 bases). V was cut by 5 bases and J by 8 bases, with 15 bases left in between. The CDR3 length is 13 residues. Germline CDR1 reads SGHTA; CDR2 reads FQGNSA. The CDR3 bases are TGTGCCAGCAGCCAAGACAGGCCTAAGGAAGCTTTCTTT. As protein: CASSQDRPKEAFF.

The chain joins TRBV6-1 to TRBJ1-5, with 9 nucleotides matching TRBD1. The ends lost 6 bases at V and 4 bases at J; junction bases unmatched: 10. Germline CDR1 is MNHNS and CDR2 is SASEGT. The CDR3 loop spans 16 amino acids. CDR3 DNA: TGTGCCAGCAGCCCCAGGGGACAGGGACGGAATCAGCCCCAGCATTTT. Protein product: CASSPRGQGRNQPQHF.

CDR3 sequence reads: CASSATGLEEQYF. CDR3 nucleotides: TGTGCCAGCAGCGCGACAGGGTTGGAGGAGCAGTACTTC. The chain carries TRBV5-4 and TRBJ2-7, with 7 nucleotides matching TRBD1. J was trimmed by 7 bases and V by 4 bases; bases with no gene match: 8. The CDR3 has 13 residues. Per the germline V gene, CDR1 is SGHNT and CDR2 is YYREEE (reference sequence). Filled out from reference TRBV5-4 and TRBJ2-7, the complete variable domain reads ETGVTQSPTHLIKTRGQQVTLRCSSQSGHNTVSWYQQALGQGPQFIFQYYREEENGRGNFPPRFSGLQFPNYSSELNVNALELDDSALYLCASSATGLEEQYFGPGTRLTVT.

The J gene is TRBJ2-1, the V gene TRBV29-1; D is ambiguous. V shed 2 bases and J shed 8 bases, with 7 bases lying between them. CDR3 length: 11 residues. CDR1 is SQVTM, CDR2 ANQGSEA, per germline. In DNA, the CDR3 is TGCAGCGTTGAATTTTTCGATGAGCAGTTCTTC. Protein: CSVEFFDEQFF.

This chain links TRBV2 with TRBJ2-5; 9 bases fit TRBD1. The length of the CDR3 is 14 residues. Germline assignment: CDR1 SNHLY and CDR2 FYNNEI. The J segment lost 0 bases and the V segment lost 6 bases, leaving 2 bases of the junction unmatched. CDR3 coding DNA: TGTGCCAGCAGCCGGGACAGGGACCAAGAGACCCAGTACTTC. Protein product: CASSRDRDQETQYF. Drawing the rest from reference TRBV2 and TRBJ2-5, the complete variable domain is EPEVTQTPSHQVTQMGQEVILRCVPISNHLYFYWYRQILGQKVEFLVSFYNNEISEKSEIFDDQFSVERPDGSNFTLKIRSTKLEDSAMYFCASSRDRDQETQYFGPGTRLLVL.

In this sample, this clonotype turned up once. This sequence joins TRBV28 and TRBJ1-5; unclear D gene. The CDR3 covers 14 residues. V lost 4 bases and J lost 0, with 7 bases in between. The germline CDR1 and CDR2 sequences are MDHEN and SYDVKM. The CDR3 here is CASSSLHSNQPQHF. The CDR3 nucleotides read TGTGCCAGCAGTTCCTTACATAGCAATCAGCCCCAGCATTTT.

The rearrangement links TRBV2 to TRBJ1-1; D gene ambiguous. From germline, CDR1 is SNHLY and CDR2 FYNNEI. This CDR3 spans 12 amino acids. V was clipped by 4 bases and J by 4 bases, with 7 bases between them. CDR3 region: CASSVVGTEAFF. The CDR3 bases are TGTGCCAGCAGTGTGGTCGGCACTGAAGCTTTCTTT.

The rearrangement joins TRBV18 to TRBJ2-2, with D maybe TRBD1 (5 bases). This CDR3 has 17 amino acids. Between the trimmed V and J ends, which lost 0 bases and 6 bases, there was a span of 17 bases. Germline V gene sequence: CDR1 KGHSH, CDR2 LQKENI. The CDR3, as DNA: TGTGCCAGCTCACCACCTGGGGCGTTCCAATCCGCCGGGGAGCTGTTTTTT. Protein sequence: CASSPPGAFQSAGELFF.

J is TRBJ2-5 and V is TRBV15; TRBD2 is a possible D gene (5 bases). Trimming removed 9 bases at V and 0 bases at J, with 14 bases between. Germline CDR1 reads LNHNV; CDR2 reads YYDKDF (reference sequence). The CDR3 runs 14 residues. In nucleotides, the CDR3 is TGTGCCACTAGCGCCCGGAGGAACCAAGAGACCCAGTACTTC. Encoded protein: CATSARRNQETQYF.

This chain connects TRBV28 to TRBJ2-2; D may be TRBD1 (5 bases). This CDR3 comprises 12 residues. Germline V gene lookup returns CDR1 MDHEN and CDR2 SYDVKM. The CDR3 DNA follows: TGTTCCGCGACAGCTAACACCGGGGAGCTGTTTTTT. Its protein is CSATANTGELFF.

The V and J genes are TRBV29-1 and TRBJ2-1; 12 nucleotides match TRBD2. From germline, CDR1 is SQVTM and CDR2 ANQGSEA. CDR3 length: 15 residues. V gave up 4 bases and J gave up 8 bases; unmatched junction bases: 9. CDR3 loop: CSVARSSGRGDEQFF. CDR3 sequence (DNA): TGCAGCGTTGCCCGCTCTAGCGGGAGGGGAGATGAGCAGTTCTTC.